The next 18 T cell receptor beta chains were all read from a single sample in a study of blood T cells in healthy people across ages. Then a second PCR, running about 6 to 11 cycles, was carried out with a sample-barcoded 5' primer and a J-beta primer mix. TCRdb reprocessed the 5' RACE reads via MiXCR and lists one record per CDR3 protein. The sample holds about 560,000 distinct CDR3 sequences; 27% are singletons and the top ten take approximately 3.6%. Separately, the same data were catalogued under a study of T cells of mothers and their children.

The specimen was blood. These receptors originate from a boy aged 2-15 years in good health.

This clonotype was counted only a few times. The genes are TRBV10-3 and TRBJ2-7, with D maybe TRBD1 (6 bases). Germline loops: CDR1 ENHRY, CDR2 SYGVKD. The CDR3 covers 14 residues. Trimming took 10 bases from V and 5 from J, leaving 21 bases between them. In nucleotides, the CDR3 is TGTGCCACCCAAAAAGGACAGCAGGTCAACGAGCAGTACTTC. Translating it yields CATQKGQQVNEQYF.

This clonotype was counted between two and nine times. V is TRBV20-1 and J is TRBJ1-2; D perhaps matches TRBD1 (6 bases). This CDR3 comprises 14 residues. Germline V gene lookup returns CDR1 DFQATT and CDR2 SNEGSKA (reference sequence). V shed 1 base and J shed 5 bases, with 14 bases lying between them. The DNA for the CDR3 is TGCAGTGCTAGAGGGTTGGGGGCTGAGTATGGCTACACCTTC. Protein sequence: CSARGLGAEYGYTF.

The rearrangement joins TRBV6-6 to TRBJ2-5; D unresolved. The DNA end is more similar to TRBJ2-7, so the J call may be wrong. In germline, CDR1 is MNHNY, CDR2 SVGAGI (reference sequence). The CDR3 is 14 amino acids. The CDR3 spells CASSYSRLVYEQYF. CDR3 in DNA: TGTGCCAGCAGTTACAGCCGGCTCGTCTACGAGCAGTACTTC.

CDR3 nucleotide sequence: TGTGCCAGCAGTAGACTAGCGGGAGGGCAAGATACGCAGTATTTT. It codes for CASSRLAGGQDTQYF. The chain employs TRBV2 and TRBJ2-3, with 14 nucleotides matching TRBD2. This CDR3 region has 15 residues. Unmatched junction bases numbered 3, after V lost 5 bases and J lost 5 bases. The germline V gene has CDR1 SNHLY and CDR2 FYNNEI.

This clonotype was counted once. One junction end does not reproduce the germline sequence, and a read error may be involved. The rearrangement links TRBV6-2 or TRBV6-3 to TRBJ2-2, with TRBD1 identical over 11 bases. The CDR3 covers 14 residues. Germline loops: CDR1 MNHEY, CDR2 SVGEGT. The CDR3 nucleotides are TGTGCCAGCAGGGCAGGACAGGGGGCCGGGGACCTGTTTTTT. Translated: CASRAGQGAGDLFF.

The chain joins TRBV7-8 to TRBJ2-1; weak D call: TRBD2 (6 bases). CDR3 length equals 16 residues. Per the germline V gene, CDR1 is SGHVS and CDR2 is FQNEAQ. V was shortened by 0 bases and J by 8 bases, with 17 bases between the two germline ends. DNA of the CDR3: TGTGCCAGCAGCTTAGCGATGGCCGGCGGGGACTATGAGCAGTTCTTC. Its protein is CASSLAMAGGDYEQFF.

The DNA for the CDR3 is TGTGCCAGCAGCCCCTGGACTCTAAACTCCTACAATGAGCAGTTCTTC. Translation gives CASSPWTLNSYNEQFF. The V and J genes are TRBV7-2 and TRBJ2-1; perhaps TRBD2 as D (5 bases). The V and J ends lost 5 bases and 0 bases respectively, with 14 bases between them. The CDR3 is made up of 16 amino acids. Germline V gene data show CDR1 as SGHTA and CDR2 as FQGNSA.

The chain links TRBV19 to TRBJ1-6; D not certain. The CDR3 has 14 residues. The V and J ends lost 7 bases and 8 bases respectively, with 15 bases between them. CDR1 and CDR2 (germline): LNHDA, SQIVND (reference sequence). CDR3 residues: CASTQAGIDSPLHF. In DNA form, the CDR3 reads TGTGCCAGTACCCAAGCTGGGATTGATTCACCCCTCCACTTT.

With regard to this clonotype: A much larger clone lies a single base off, so this may be a read error. This chain joins TRBV25-1 and TRBJ1-1; the D gene is possibly TRBD1 (6 bases). V shed 2 bases and J shed 4 bases, with 14 bases lying between them. CDR3 length: 15 residues. Per the germline V gene, CDR1 is MGHDK and CDR2 is SYGVNS. In DNA form, the CDR3 reads TGTGCCAGCAGTGAACGGGGACAAAGGAGCACTGAAGCTTTCTTT. It codes for CASSERGQRSTEAFF. The entire variable domain, with the rest obtained from reference TRBV25-1 and TRBJ1-1, is as follows: EADIYQTPRYLVIGTGKKITLECSQTMGHDKMYWYQQDPGMELHLIHYSYGVNSTEKGDLSSESTVSRIRTEHFPLTLESARPSHTSQYLCASSERGQRSTEAFFGQGTRLTVV.

This rearrangement joins TRBV5-1 to TRBJ2-2; 7 positions agree with TRBD2. The CDR3 runs 16 residues. J lost 0 bases, V lost 4 bases, and 6 bases had no gene match. CDR1 SGHRS and CDR2 YFSETQ come from the germline V gene. As DNA, the CDR3 is TGCGCCAGCAGCCCTTCGCGGGGGTCGAACACCGGGGAGCTGTTTTTT. This sequence encodes CASSPSRGSNTGELFF.

The genes are TRBV20-1 and TRBJ2-2; unclear D gene. V was shortened by 1 base and J by 1 base, with 7 bases between the two germline ends. This CDR3 has 14 residues. CDR1 DFQATT and CDR2 SNEGSKA come from the germline V gene (reference sequence). The CDR3 reads CSARGVRNTGELFF. In DNA form, the CDR3 reads TGCAGTGCTAGAGGGGTGAGGAACACCGGGGAGCTGTTTTTT.

A few counts support this clonotype. The rearrangement uses TRBV5-1 and TRBJ2-5; 8 nucleotides line up with TRBD2. The J call may be in error: the DNA end matches TRBJ2-7 better. CDR1 and CDR2 (germline): SGHRS, YFSETQ. This CDR3 region has 14 residues. The CDR3 loop is CASSSGGLDNEQYF. The CDR3, as DNA: TGCGCCAGCAGCTCTGGGGGACTAGATAACGAGCAGTACTTC.

The chain recombines TRBV12-3 or TRBV12-4 with TRBJ2-1; 9 nucleotides line up with TRBD1. V gave up 3 bases and J gave up 4 bases; unmatched junction bases: 4. The CDR3 extends over 15 amino acids. The CDR3: CASSFGTGQYNEQFF. Here the CDR3 DNA reads TGTGCCAGCAGTTTTGGGACAGGGCAGTACAATGAGCAGTTCTTC.

The table lists this clonotype with a few counts. V gene TRBV25-1 combines with J gene TRBJ2-7, with 7 bases identical to TRBD2. The J segment lost 1 base and the V segment lost 7 bases, leaving 4 bases of the junction unmatched. CDR1 is MGHDK, CDR2 SYGVNS, per germline. The CDR3 runs to 13 residues. The CDR3 DNA is TGTGCCAGCAAGCGGGACGGATCCTACGAGCAGTACTTC. Translating gives CASKRDGSYEQYF.

V and J are TRBV5-1 and TRBJ2-2, with TRBD2 matching over 12 bases. The V segment lost 2 bases and the J segment 0 bases; nucleotides outside the gene matches: 5. Germline V gene lookup returns CDR1 SGHRS and CDR2 YFSETQ. CDR3 size: 18 residues. The CDR3 DNA is TGCGCCAGCAGCTTCAGGACTAGCGGGGCACCGAACACCGGGGAGCTGTTTTTT. It yields the protein CASSFRTSGAPNTGELFF.

The V and J genes are TRBV10-3 and TRBJ2-5; TRBD2 aligns across 12 bases. TRBJ2-1 explains the end of the DNA better; the J call may be wrong. Germline CDR1 is ENHRY and CDR2 is SYGVKD. This CDR3 has 14 residues. Written as DNA, the CDR3 is TGTGCCATCCGTCGACTAGCGGGAGACCATGAGCAGTTCTTC. Protein: CAIRRLAGDHEQFF.

V is TRBV4-1 and J is TRBJ1-1; tentative D call: TRBD1 (6 bases). The CDR3 covers 12 residues. Germline-derived CDR1 and CDR2 are MGHRA and YSYEKL. V was clipped by 1 base and J by 10 bases, with 10 bases between them. DNA for the CDR3: TGCGCCAGCAGCCAAGGAGTGACAGGAGCTTTCTTT. It specifies CASSQGVTGAFF.

The rearrangement links TRBV20-1 to TRBJ2-5; D might be TRBD2 (6 bases). The end of the DNA fits TRBJ2-7 better, so the J call may be wrong. The V gene's germline CDR1 is DFQATT and CDR2 SNEGSKA (reference sequence). CDR3 size: 14 residues. The CDR3, as DNA: TGCAGTGCTAGGGGTTCGGGCGGGGTATACGAGCAGTACTTC. This sequence encodes CSARGSGGVYEQYF.